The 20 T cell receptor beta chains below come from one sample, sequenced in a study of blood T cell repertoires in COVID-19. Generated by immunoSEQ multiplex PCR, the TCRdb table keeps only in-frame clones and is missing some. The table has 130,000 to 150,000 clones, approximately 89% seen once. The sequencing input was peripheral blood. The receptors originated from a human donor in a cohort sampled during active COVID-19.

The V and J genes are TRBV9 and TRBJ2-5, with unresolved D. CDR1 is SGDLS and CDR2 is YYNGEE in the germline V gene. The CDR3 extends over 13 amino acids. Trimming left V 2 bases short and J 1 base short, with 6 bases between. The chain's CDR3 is CASSVSSQETQYF. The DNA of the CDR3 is TGTGCCAGCAGCGTTAGTTCCCAAGAGACCCAGTACTTC.

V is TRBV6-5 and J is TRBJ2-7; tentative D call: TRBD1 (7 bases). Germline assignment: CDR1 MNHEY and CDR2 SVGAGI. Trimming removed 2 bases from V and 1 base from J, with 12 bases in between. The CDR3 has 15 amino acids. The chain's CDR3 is CASSYLRGTSYEQYF. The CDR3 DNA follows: TGTGCCAGCAGTTACCTCAGGGGGACTTCCTACGAGCAGTACTTC.

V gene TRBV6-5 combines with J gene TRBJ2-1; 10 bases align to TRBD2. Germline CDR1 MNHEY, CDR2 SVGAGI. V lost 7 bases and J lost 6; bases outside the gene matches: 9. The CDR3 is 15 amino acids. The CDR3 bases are TGTGCCAGCAAAAAAGCGGGGGGGCCGTTCAATGAGCAGTTCTTC. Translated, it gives CASKKAGGPFNEQFF.

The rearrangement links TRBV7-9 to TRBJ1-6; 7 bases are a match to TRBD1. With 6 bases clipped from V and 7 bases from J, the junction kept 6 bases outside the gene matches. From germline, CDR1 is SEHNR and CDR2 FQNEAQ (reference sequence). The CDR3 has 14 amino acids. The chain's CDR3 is CASRQDRSNSPLHF. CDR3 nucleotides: TGTGCCAGCAGACAGGACAGGTCAAATTCACCCCTCCACTTT.

The CDR3 here is CASSWTGGTYEQYF. CDR3 bases: TGCGCCAGCAGCTGGACGGGAGGGACCTACGAGCAGTACTTC. The chain couples TRBV5-1 to TRBJ2-7, with 8 bases fitting TRBD2. Germline V gene lookup returns CDR1 SGHRS and CDR2 YFSETQ. The CDR3 runs 14 residues. Trimming removed 3 bases from V and 2 bases from J; junction bases left unmatched: 4.

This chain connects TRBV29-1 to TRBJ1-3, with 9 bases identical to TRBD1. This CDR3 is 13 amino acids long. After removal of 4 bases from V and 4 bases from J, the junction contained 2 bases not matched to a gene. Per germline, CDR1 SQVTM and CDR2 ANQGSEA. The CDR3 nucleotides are TGCAGCGTTGTGGGACAGGGCGGAAACACCATATATTTT. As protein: CSVVGQGGNTIYF.

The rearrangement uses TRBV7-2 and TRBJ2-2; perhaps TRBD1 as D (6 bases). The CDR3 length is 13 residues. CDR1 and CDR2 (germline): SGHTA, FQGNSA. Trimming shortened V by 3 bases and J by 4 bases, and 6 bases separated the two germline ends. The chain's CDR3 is CASSFRGTGELFF. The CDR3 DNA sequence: TGTGCCAGCAGCTTCAGGGGCACCGGGGAGCTGTTTTTT.

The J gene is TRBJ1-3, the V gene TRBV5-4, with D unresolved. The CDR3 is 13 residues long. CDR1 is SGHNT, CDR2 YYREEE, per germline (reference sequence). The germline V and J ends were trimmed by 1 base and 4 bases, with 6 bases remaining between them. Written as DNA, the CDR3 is TGTGCCAGCAGCTTGAACCGGGGAAACACCATATATTTT. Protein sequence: CASSLNRGNTIYF.

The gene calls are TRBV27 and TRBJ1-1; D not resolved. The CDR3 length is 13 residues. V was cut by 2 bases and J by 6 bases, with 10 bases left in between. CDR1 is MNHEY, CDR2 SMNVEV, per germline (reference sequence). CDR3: CASSLNRVAEAFF. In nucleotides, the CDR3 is TGTGCCAGCAGTTTAAACCGGGTAGCTGAAGCTTTCTTT.

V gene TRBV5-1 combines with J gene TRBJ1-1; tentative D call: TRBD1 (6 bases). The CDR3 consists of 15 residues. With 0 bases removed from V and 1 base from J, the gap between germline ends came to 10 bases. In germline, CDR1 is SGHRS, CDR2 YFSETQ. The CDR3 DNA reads TGCGCCAGCAGCTTGGTCTTGACAGGGAACACTGAAGCTTTCTTT. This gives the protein CASSLVLTGNTEAFF.

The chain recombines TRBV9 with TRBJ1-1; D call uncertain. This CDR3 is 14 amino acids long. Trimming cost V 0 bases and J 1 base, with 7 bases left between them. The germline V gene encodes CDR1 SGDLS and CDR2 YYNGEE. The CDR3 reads CASSVVVGNTEAFF. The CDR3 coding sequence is TGTGCCAGCAGCGTAGTGGTCGGGAACACTGAAGCTTTCTTT.

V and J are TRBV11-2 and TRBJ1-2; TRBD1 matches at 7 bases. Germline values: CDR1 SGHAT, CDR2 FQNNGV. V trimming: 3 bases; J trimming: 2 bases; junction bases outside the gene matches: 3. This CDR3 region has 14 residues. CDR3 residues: CASSFSTGNYGYTF. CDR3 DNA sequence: TGTGCCAGCAGCTTCTCGACAGGGAACTATGGCTACACCTTC.

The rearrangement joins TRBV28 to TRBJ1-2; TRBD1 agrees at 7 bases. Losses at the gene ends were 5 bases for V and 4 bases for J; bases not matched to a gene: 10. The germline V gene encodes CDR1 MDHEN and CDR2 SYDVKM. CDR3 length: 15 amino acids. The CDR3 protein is CASSPRAGGVYGYTF. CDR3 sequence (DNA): TGTGCCAGCAGTCCCCGGGCAGGGGGAGTCTATGGCTACACCTTC.

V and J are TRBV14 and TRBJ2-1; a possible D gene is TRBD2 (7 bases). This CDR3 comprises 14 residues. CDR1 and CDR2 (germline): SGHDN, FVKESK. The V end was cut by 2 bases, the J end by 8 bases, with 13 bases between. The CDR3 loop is CASSQIGGAHEQFF. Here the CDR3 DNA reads TGTGCCAGCAGCCAAATTGGGGGGGCGCATGAGCAGTTCTTC.

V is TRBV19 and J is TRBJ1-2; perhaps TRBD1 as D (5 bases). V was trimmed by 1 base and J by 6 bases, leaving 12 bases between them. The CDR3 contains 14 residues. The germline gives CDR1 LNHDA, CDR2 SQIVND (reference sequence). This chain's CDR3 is CASSIAKGSDGYTF. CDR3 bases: TGTGCCAGTAGTATAGCCAAGGGGTCGGATGGCTACACCTTC.

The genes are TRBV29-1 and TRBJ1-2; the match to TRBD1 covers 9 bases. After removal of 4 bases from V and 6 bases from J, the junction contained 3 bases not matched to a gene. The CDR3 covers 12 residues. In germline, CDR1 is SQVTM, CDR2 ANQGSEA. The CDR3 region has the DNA TGCAGCGTTGGGGGGACAGGGAATGGCTACACCTTC. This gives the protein CSVGGTGNGYTF. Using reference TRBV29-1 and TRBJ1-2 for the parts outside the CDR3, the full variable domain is SAVISQKPSRDICQRGTSLTIQCQVDSQVTMMFWYRQQPGQSLTLIATANQGSEATYESGFVIDKFPISRPNLTFSTLTVSNMSPEDSSIYLCSVGGTGNGYTFGSGTRLTVV.

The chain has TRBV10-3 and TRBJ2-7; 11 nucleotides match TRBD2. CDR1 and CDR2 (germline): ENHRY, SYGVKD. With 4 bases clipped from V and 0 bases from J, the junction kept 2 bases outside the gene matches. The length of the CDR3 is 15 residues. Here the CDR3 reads CAISAGTSGSYEQYF. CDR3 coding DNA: TGTGCCATCAGTGCTGGGACTAGCGGCTCCTACGAGCAGTACTTC.

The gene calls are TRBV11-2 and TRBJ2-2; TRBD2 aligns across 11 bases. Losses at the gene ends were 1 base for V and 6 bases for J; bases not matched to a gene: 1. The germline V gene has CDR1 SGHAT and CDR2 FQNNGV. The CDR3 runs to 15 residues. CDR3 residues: CASSLVSGGAGELFF. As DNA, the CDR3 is TGTGCCAGCAGCTTAGTTAGCGGGGGGGCCGGGGAGCTGTTTTTT.

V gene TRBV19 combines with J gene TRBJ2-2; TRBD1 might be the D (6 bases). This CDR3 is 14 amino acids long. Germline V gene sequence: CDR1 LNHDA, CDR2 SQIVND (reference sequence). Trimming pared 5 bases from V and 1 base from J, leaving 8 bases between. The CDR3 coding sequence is TGTGCCAGTAGTCAGGGACAGAACACCGGGGAGCTGTTTTTT. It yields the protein CASSQGQNTGELFF.

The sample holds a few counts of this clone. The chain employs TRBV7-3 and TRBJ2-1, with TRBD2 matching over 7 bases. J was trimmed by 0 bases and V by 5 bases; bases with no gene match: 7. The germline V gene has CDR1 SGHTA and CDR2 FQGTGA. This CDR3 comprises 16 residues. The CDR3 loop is CASSPSGGGSYNEQFF. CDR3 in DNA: TGTGCCAGCAGCCCGAGCGGCGGGGGCTCCTACAATGAGCAGTTCTTC.